The entry below gives a single T cell receptor beta chain sequence along with its context. V trimming: 6 bases; J trimming: 0 bases; junction bases outside the gene matches: 2. This CDR3 spans 17 amino acids. The germline CDR1 and CDR2 sequences are ENHRY and SYGVKD. Per the study methods: The assay estimated nucleated cells by amplifying reference gene primers. Measured with immunoSEQ multiplex PCR; TCRdb has only the in-frame clones, and not every one. For V, J and clone size, that table is used; D and trimming come from the DNA. This repertoire shows some 80,000 clones, about 89% found once; its top ten account for 4.9%. The data were taken from a study of blood T cell repertoires in COVID-19. In the study overall: Material from acute and convalescent COVID-19 was sourced from the United States, Italy and Spain. The analysed material was cDNA or gDNA that came from T cells, B-cell-depleted T cells, or PBMCs.

The chain employs TRBV10-3 and TRBJ2-2, with 15 positions matching TRBD2. The receptor comes from a man aged 45-60 years with active or convalescent COVID-19. Input material: peripheral blood. This chain's CDR3 is CAISGLAGGPNTGELFF. CDR3 DNA: TGTGCCATCAGCGGACTAGCGGGGGGGCCGAACACCGGGGAGCTGTTTTTT.